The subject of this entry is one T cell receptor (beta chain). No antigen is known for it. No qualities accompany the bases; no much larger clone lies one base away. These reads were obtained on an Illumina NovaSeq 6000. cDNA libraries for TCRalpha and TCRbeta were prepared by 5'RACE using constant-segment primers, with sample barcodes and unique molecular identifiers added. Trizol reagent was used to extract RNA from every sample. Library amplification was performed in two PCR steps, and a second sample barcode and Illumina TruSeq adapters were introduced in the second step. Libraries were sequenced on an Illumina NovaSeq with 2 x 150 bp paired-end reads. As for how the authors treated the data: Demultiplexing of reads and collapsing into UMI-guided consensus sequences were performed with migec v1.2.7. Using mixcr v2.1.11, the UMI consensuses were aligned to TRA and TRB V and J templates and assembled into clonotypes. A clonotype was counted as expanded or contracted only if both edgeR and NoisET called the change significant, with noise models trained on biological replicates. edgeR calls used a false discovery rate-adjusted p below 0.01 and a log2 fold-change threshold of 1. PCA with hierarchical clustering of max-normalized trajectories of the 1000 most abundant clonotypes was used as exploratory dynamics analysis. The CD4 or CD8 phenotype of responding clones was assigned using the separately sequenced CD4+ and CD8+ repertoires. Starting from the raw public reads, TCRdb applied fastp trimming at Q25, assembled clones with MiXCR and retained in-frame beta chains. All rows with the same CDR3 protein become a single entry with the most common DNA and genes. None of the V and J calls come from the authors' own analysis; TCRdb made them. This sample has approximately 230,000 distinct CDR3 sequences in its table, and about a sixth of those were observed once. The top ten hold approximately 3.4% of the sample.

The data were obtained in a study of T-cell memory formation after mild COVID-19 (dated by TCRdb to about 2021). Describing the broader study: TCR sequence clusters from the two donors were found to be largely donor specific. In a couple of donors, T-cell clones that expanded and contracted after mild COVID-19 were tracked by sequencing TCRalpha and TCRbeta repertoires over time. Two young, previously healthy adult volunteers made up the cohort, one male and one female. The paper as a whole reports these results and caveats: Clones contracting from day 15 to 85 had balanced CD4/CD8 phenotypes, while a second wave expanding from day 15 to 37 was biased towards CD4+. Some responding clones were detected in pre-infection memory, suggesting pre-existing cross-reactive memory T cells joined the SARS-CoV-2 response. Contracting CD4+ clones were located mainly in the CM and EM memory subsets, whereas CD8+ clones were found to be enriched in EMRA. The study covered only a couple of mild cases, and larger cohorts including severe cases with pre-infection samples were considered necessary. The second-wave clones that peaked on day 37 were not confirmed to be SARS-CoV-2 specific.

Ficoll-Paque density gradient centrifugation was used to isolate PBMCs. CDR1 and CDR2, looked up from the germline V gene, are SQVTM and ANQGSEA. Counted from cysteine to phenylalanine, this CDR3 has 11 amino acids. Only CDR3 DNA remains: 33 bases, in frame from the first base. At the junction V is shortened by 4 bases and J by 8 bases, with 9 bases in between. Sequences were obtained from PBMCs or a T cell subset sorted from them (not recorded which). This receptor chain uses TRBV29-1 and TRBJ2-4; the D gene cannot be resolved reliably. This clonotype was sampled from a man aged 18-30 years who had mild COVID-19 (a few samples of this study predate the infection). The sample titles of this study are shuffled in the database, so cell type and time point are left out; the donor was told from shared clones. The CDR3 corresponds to CSVAGYDIQYF. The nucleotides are TGCAGCGTTGCCGGGTATGACATTCAGTACTTC.